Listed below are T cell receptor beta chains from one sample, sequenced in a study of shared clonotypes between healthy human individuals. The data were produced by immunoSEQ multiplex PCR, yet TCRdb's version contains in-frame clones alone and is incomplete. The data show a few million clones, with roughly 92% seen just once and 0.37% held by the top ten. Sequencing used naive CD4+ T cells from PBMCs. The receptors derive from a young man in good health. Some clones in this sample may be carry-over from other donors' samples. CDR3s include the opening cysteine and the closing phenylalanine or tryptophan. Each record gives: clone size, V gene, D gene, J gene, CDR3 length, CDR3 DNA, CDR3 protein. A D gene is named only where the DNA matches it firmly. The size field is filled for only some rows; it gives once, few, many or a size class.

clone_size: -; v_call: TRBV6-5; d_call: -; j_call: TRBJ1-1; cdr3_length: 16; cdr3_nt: TGTGCCATCAGTTCGGCGGAGACTCAAGGGAGAACTGAAGCTTTCTTT; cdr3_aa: CAISSAETQGRTEAFF
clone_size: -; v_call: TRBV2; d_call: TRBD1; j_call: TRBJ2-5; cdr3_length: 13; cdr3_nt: TGTGCCAGCAGCCTGACAGGGTTCGAGACCCAGTACTTC; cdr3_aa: CASSLTGFETQYF
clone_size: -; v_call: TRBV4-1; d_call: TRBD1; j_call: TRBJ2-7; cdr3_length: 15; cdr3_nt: TGCGCCAGCAGCCAACCGGGACAGCAAGTCTACGAGCAGTACTTC; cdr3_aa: CASSQPGQQVYEQYF
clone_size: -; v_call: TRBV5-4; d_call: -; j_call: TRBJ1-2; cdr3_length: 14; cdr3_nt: TGTGCCAGCAGCTCACCGGGACGGGGTGACGGCTACACCTTC; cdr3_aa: CASSSPGRGDGYTF
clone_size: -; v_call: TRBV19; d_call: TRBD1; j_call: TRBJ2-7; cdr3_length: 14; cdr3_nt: TGTGCCAGTAGCATGGACAGGGCTGGCTACGAGCAGTACTTC; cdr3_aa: CASSMDRAGYEQYF
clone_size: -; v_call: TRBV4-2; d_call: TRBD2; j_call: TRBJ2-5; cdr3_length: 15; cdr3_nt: TGTGCCAGCACGCTCGGGACTAGCGGTCAAGAGACCCAGTACTTC; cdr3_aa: CASTLGTSGQETQYF
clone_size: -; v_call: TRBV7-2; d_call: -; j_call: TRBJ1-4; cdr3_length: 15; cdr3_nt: TGTGCCAGCAGCTTAGCCGGGGGGGAGAATGAAAAACTGTTTTTT; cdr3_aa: CASSLAGGENEKLFF
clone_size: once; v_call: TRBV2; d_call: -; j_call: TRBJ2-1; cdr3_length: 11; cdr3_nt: TGTGCCAGCAGTCCTAGAAATGAGCAGTTCTTC; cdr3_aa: CASSPRNEQFF
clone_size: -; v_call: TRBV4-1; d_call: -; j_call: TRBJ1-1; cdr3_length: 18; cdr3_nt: TGCGCCAGCAGCCAAGATCCCCGGCCAGGGTGGAGCTTCACTGAAGCTTTCTTT; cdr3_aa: CASSQDPRPGWSFTEAFF
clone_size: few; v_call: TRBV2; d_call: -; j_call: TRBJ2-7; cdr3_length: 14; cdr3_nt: TGTGCCAGCAGTGAGGGTCGGCTATACTACGAGCAGTACTTC; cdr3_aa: CASSEGRLYYEQYF
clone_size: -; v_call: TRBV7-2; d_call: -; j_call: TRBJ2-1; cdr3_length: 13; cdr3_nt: TGTGCCAGCAGCTTAGCGAACAGGTTTGGTCCGTTCTTC; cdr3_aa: CASSLANRFGPFF
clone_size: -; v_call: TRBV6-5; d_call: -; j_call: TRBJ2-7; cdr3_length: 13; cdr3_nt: TGTGCCACTGGGTCCTCAAGCTCCTACGAGCAGTACTTC; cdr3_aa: CATGSSSSYEQYF
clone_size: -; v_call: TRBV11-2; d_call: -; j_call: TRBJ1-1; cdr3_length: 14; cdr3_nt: TGTGCCAGCAGCCCGGAGACTGAGAACACTGAAGCTTTCTTT; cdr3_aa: CASSPETENTEAFF
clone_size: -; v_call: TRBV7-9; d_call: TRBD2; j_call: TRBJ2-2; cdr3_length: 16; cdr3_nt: TGTGCCAGCAGCTTAAATGCGGGGGGACTAGCCGGGGAGCTGTTTTTT; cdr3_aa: CASSLNAGGLAGELFF
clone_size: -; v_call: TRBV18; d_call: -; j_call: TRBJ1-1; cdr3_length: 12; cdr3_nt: TGTGCCAGCTCTCCTTTACAGGGTGAAGCTTTCTTT; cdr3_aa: CASSPLQGEAFF
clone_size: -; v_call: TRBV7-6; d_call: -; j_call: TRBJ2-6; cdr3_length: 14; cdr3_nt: TGTGCCAGCACTAGGGGGACTGGGGCCAACGTCCTGACTTTC; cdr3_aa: CASTRGTGANVLTF
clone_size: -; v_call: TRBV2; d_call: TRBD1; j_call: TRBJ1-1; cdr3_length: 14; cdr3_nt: TGTGCCAGCAGTGAGGACAGGGCAAACACTGAAGCTTTCTTT; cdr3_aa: CASSEDRANTEAFF
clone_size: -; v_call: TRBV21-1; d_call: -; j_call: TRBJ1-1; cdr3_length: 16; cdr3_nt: TGTGCCAGCAGCAAAGAGGGGGACAGAGATAACACTGAAGCTTTCTTT; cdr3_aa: CASSKEGDRDNTEAFF
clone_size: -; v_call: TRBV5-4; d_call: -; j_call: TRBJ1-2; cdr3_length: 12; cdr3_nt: TGTGCCAGCAGCCTCACTAACTATGGCTACACCTTC; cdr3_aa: CASSLTNYGYTF
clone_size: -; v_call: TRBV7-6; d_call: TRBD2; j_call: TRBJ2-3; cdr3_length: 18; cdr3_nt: TGTGCCAGCAGCTTACGACTAGCGGGAGATTCGCGGACAGATACGCAGTATTTT; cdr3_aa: CASSLRLAGDSRTDTQYF
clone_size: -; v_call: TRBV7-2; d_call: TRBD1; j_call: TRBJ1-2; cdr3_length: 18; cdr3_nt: TGTGCCAGCAGCTTAGACCGGGGACAGGGGACACTTTACTATGGCTACACCTTC; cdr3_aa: CASSLDRGQGTLYYGYTF
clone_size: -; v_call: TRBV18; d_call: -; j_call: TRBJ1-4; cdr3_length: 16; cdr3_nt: TGTGCCAGCTCACCACTTGTCGGAGGCGGGGGTGAAAAACTGTTTTTT; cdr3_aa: CASSPLVGGGGEKLFF
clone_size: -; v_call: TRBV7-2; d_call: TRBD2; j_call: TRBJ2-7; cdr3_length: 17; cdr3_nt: TGTGCCAGCAGCTTGGGACTAGCGGGAGGTTCAGTCGACGAGCAGTACTTC; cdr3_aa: CASSLGLAGGSVDEQYF
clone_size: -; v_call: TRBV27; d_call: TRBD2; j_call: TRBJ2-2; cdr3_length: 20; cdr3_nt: TGTGCCAGCAGTATATATTCCGGGACTAGCGGGAGGATAAACACCGGGGAGCTGTTTTTT; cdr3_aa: CASSIYSGTSGRINTGELFF
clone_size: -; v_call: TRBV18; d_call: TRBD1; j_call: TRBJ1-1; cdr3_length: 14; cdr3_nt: TGTGCCAGCTCACCTTATGACAGGGCCACTGAAGCTTTCTTT; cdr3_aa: CASSPYDRATEAFF
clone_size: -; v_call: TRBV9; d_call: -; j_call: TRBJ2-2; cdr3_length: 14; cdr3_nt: TGTGCCAGCAGCGTAGGTACAGGTACCGGGGAGCTGTTTTTT; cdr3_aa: CASSVGTGTGELFF
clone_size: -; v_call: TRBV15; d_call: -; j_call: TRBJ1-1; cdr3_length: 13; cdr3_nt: TGTGCCACCAGCAGAGATGTGGTCGCTGAAGCTTTCTTT; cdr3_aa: CATSRDVVAEAFF
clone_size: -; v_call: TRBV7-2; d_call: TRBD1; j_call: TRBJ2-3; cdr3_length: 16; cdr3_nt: TGTGCCAGCATAGACAGGGGACTCCTAAGCACAGATACGCAGTATTTT; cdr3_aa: CASIDRGLLSTDTQYF
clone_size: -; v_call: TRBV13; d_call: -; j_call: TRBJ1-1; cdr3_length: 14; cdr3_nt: TGTGCCAGCAGCTCCCGGGACCTTTACACTGAAGCTTTCTTT; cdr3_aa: CASSSRDLYTEAFF
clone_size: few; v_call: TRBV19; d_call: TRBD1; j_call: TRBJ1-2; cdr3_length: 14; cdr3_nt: TGTGCCAGTATGGGTACAGGGGACCGTTATGGCTACACCTTC; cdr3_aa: CASMGTGDRYGYTF
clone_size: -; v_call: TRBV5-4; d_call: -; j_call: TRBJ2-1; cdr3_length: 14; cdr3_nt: TGTGCCAGCAGCTTCGGGGCCTCCTACAATGAGCAGTTCTTC; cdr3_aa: CASSFGASYNEQFF
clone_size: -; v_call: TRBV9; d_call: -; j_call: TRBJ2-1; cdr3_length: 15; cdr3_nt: TGTGCCAGCAGCGCCGCCCCTCAGGTTGCGGGATATACGTTCTTC; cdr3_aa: CASSAAPQVAGYTFF
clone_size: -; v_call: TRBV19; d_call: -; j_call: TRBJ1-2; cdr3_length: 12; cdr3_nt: TGTGCCAGTAGTGAAGGGGGGTATGGCTACACCTTC; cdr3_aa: CASSEGGYGYTF
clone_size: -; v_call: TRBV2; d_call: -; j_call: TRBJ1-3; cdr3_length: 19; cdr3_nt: TGTGCCAGCAGGCGGACGGGGGGGGCGTCTGGGGTCTCTGGAAACACCATATATTTT; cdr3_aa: CASRRTGGASGVSGNTIYF
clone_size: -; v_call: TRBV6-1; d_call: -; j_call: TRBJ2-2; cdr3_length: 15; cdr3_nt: TGTGCCATCAGTGGTCACGGAGGGACGACCGGGGAGCTGTTTTTT; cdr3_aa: CAISGHGGTTGELFF
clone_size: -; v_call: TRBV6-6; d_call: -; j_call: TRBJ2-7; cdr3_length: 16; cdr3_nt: TGTGCCAGCAGTTACTCTGGCAGGGAGGTCTCCTACGAGCAGTACTTC; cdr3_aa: CASSYSGREVSYEQYF
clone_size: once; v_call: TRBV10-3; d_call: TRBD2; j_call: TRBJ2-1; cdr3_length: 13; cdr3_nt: TGTGCCATCAGTTCGGCGGGAGGGTATGAGCAGTTCTTC; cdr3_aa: CAISSAGGYEQFF
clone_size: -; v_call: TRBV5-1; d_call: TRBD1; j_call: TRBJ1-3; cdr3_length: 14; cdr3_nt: TGCGCCAGCAGCAAGGACAGGAGTGGAAACACCATATATTTT; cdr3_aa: CASSKDRSGNTIYF
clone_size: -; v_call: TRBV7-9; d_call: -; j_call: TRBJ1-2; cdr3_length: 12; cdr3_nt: TGTGCCAGCAGCTTCAACATTTATGGCTACACCTTC; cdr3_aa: CASSFNIYGYTF
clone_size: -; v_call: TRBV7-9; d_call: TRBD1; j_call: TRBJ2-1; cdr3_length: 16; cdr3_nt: TGTGCCAGCAGCTTAGCCCTGGGACAGAACAACAATGAGCAGTTCTTC; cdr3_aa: CASSLALGQNNNEQFF
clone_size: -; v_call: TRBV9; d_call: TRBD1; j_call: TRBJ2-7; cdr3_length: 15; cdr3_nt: TGTGCCAGCAGCGGCCGCGGGACAGGGGGGGACGAGCAGTACTTC; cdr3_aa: CASSGRGTGGDEQYF
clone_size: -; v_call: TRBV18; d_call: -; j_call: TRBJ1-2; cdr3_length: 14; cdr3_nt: TGTGCCAGCTCACCAGCCCGACAGTCCTATGGCTACACCTTC; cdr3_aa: CASSPARQSYGYTF